The clone carrying this T cell receptor (beta chain) was recorded a few times. This record comes from a study of regulatory T cells in long-lasting Graves disease. The V gene lost 7 bases and the J gene lost 2 bases, with 12 bases spanning the gap. In germline, CDR1 is LNHDA, CDR2 SQIVND (reference sequence). CDR3 length: 14 amino acids. Documented time point: persistent/refractory GD, antithyroid drugs over 5 years with positive TRAb. RNA from PBMCs was the source of the TCR library. CDR3-region Arm-PCR and iRepertoire HTBI primers produced the TCR beta libraries. One entry per CDR3 protein results from TCRdb running MiXCR on the multiplex PCR reads. Altogether approximately 400,000 distinct CDR3 sequences are present, about a quarter being singletons, with the ten largest covering over 25%.

This receptor was obtained from a female donor with Graves disease. The chain carries TRBV19 and TRBJ1-5, with D uncertain. The sequencing used peripheral blood mononuclear cells (PBMCs), collected when the disease was refractory, from a patient treated with antithyroid drugs. The CDR3 here is CASMWGVGNQPQHF. Here the CDR3 DNA reads TGTGCCAGTATGTGGGGAGTCGGCAATCAGCCCCAGCATTTT.